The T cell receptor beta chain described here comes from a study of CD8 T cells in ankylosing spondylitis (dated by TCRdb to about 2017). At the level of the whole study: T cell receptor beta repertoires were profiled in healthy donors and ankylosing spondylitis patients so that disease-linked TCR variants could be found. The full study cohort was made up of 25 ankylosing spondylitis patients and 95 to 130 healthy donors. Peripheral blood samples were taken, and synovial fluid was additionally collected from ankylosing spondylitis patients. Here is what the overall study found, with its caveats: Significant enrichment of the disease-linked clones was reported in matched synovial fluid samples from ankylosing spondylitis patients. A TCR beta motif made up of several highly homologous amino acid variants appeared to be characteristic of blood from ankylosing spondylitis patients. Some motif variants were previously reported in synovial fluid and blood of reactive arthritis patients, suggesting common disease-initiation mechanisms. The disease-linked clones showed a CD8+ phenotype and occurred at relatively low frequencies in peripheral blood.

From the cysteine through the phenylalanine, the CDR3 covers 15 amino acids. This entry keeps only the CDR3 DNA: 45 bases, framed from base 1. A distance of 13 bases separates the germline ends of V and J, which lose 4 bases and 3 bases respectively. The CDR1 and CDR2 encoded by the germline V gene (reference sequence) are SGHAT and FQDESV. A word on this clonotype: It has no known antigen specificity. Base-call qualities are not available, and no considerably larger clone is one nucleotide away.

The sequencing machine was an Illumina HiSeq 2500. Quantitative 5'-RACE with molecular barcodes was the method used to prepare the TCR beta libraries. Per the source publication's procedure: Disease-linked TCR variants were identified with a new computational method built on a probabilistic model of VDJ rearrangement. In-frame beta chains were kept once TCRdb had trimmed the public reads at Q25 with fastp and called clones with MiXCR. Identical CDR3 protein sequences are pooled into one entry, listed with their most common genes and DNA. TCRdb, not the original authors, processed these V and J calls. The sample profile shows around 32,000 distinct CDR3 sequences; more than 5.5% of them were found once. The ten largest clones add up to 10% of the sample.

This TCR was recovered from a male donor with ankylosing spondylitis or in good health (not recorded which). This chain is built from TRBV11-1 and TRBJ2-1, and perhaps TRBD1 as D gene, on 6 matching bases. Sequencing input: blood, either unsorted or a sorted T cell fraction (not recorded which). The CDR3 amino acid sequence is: CASSSNRVIYNEQFF. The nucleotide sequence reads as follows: TGTGCCAGCAGCTCTAACAGGGTCATCTACAATGAGCAGTTCTTC.